This T cell receptor beta chain was obtained from a study of CD4 T cells in relation to SARS-CoV-2 and coronaviruses (dated by TCRdb to about 2021). As for the study more broadly: In the ViraFEST assay, PBMCs were grown with antigen for roughly ten days, and TCR beta CDR3s were then sequenced to identify antigen-specific clonal expansions. The full convalescent cohort of roughly eleven patients had a median age of around 38 years, ranging from 21 to 72 years. Among the roughly twelve convalescent patients, 8 males and 4 females were included, and two of the subjects were Hispanic. HLA restriction was mapped for shared crossreactive spike epitopes using patient-derived lymphoblastoid cell lines. The study assessed, at the TCR clonotype level, memory CD4+ T cell crossreactivity between SARS-CoV-2 and common cold coronavirus spike proteins. The Adaptive Biotechnologies TCR-sequencing kit was used to sequence samples from a few pre-COVID donors and the naive versus memory experiments, while other data came from Illumina-based sequencing. A different, Illumina-based TCR-beta assay was used to sequence expansion assays from other donors in the study. Findings and caveats that apply to the study as a whole: Sequencing of naive versus memory cells indicated that the assay detects memory recall responses, not primary responses primed during culture. Because no donor provided both pre-pandemic and post-infection samples, tracing the source of pre-existing responses was limited. Because the crossreactivity analysis focused on spike protein, crossreactivity against other viral proteins was not assessed. Small numbers of patients and of tested TCRs were a limitation of the study. Significantly weaker SARS-CoV-2-driven expansion was shown by crossreactive clones than by monoreactive clones, consistent with antigenic imprinting. Around 65% of donors had memory CD4+ clonotypes that crossrecognized SARS-CoV-2 and at least one common cold coronavirus spike.

Survey-level immunoSEQ TCR-beta sequencing was performed on DNA from CEF-cultured naive and memory CD4+ T cells. The original methods were these. During preprocessing, nonproductive sequences were removed, along with CDR3s that did not begin with C, did not end with F or W, or were shorter than 7 amino acids. The MANAFEST web app was used to call antigen-specific clonotypes on the basis of expansion compared with the reference and with other culture wells. To be counted as positive, a clone had to show significant expansion compared with the reference culture, at an FDR below 0.05, in 2 of 3 replicate wells. Positive clones also required significant expansion versus all other tandem wells and an odds ratio above 5. Cultured and uncultured naive and memory CD4+ repertoires were searched for CDR3s previously identified as spike- and CEF-reactive. CDR3 homology was quantified as pairwise Levenshtein distance, calculated with the stringdist R package after three terminal residues were trimmed from each end. TCRdb re-hosts the immuneACCESS table, in-frame sequences only. Its copies lack some clones; in the studies checked, an unresolved V gene accounts for under half of them, and the cause for the rest is not known. That table supplies the V and J calls and clone size; D and trimming were determined from the DNA. The sample includes about 36,000 clones, with around 83% observed a single time. The ten top clones hold 6.6% of the sample.

Concerning this clone itself: What this receptor recognizes is not known. The input lacks base qualities; no much larger clone sits a single base away.

The CDR3 numbers 15 residues from cysteine through phenylalanine. Of all the DNA, just the CDR3 is kept, 45 bases in frame from base 1. From a lookup of the germline V gene, CDR1 and CDR2 are MDHEN and SYDVKM. V trim: 3 bases; J trim: 3 bases; unmatched bases: 8. Naive and memory CD4+ T cells were separated from cryopreserved PBMCs through CD4 enrichment, which was followed by EasySep naive CD4+ T cell enrichment. Sorted naive or memory CD4+ T cells (approximately 10^5) were grown at a 1:1 ratio with T cell-depleted PBMCs and CEF peptides for roughly eleven days. Triplicate replicate wells were generally used for each peptide culture condition. PBMCs were isolated from leukapheresis product or whole blood by Ficoll-Paque PLUS gradient centrifugation. PBMCs were either cryopreserved at -140 degrees C or used fresh in the expansion assay. The QIAamp Micro DNA Kit was used to extract genomic DNA from the CD4+ T cells.

The origin of this receptor is an adult with COVID-19. The sequencing sample was made of naive CD4+ T cells from PBMCs, cultured in vitro. What the cell subset or site label conveys for this sample: naive CD4+ T cells isolated by negative enrichment. The rearrangement combines TRBV28 with TRBJ2-7; TRBD2 lines up with 7 middle nucleotides. The DNA sequence is TGTGCCAGCAGTTTTAATCAGGCGGGAGACTACGAGCAGTACTTC. Its product reads: CASSFNQAGDYEQYF.